These 15 T cell receptor beta chains were all obtained from the same sample, sequenced in a study of glioma-infiltrating T cells after dendritic cell vaccination. The method was immunoSEQ multiplex PCR; TCRdb's version includes in-frame clones alone and lacks a portion of them. The sample carries about 92,000 clones, 85% to 90% recorded once. The sample was blood, taken before dendritic cell vaccination. These receptors were collected from a human donor with glioblastoma.

V and J are TRBV7-6 and TRBJ1-3; the D gene is possibly TRBD1 (6 bases). The germline V gene has CDR1 SGHVS and CDR2 FNYEAQ. The CDR3 spans 14 residues. Trimming shortened V by 5 bases and J by 1 base, and 9 bases separated the two germline ends. CDR3 coding DNA: TGTGCCAGCAGCGCCAGGGGTTCTGGAAACACCATATATTTT. This translates into CASSARGSGNTIYF.

The chain couples TRBV7-2 to TRBJ2-5, with TRBD1 matching 11 bases. Per the germline V gene, CDR1 is SGHTA and CDR2 is FQGNSA. The junction had 6 bases not matched to a gene; V was cut back by 4 bases and J by 5 bases. There are 15 residues in the CDR3. The chain's CDR3 is CASSSMRDRGETQYF. CDR3 in DNA: TGTGCCAGCAGCTCGATGAGGGACAGGGGGGAGACCCAGTACTTC.

The V and J genes are TRBV6-1 and TRBJ1-2; D might be TRBD1 (6 bases). There are 19 residues in the CDR3. V was clipped by 1 base and J by 1 base, with 22 bases between them. Germline CDR1 and CDR2: MNHNS and SASEGT. CDR3 sequence (DNA): TGTGCCAGCAGTGAAGTTTATGGGACATACGGCCGTCTTAACTATGGCTACACCTTC. Its translation: CASSEVYGTYGRLNYGYTF.

The chain uses TRBV19 and TRBJ1-1; D is unclear. Trimming left V 6 bases short and J 0 bases short, with 11 bases between. The CDR3 has 14 amino acids. Germline CDR1 is LNHDA and CDR2 is SQIVND (reference sequence). The CDR3 nucleotides are TGTGCCAGTAGCCAACAGATCATGAACACTGAAGCTTTCTTT. Amino acid sequence: CASSQQIMNTEAFF. The variable domain in full, with the rest retrieved from reference TRBV19 and TRBJ1-1, is DGGITQSPKYLFRKEGQNVTLSCEQNLNHDAMYWYRQDPGQGLRLIYYSQIVNDFQKGDIAEGYSVSREKKESFPLTVTSAQKNPTAFYLCASSQQIMNTEAFFGQGTRLTVV.

The chain is built from TRBV25-1 and TRBJ2-7; tentatively, D is TRBD1 (6 bases). Per germline, CDR1 MGHDK and CDR2 SYGVNS. V was clipped by 6 bases and J by 3 bases, with 15 bases between them. The CDR3 totals 14 residues. CDR3 amino acids: CASSGTSPNYEQYF. The CDR3 DNA is TGTGCCAGCAGCGGGACATCCCCCAACTACGAGCAGTACTTC.

The chain couples TRBV7-2 to TRBJ1-4, with no clear D. The CDR3 length is 14 residues. The V gene's germline CDR1 is SGHTA and CDR2 FQGNSA. The V and J ends lost 2 bases and 0 bases respectively, with 4 bases between them. The DNA of the CDR3 is TGTGCCAGCAGCTTACAGTCAACTAATGAAAAACTGTTTTTT. This translates into CASSLQSTNEKLFF.

This chain joins TRBV30 and TRBJ1-3; D perhaps matches TRBD1 (6 bases). The CDR3 loop spans 15 amino acids. Trimming shortened V by 4 bases and J by 0 bases, and 13 bases separated the two germline ends. CDR1 is GTSNPN, CDR2 SVGIG, per germline (reference sequence). CDR3 region: CAWTKGDGSGNTIYF. The CDR3 DNA reads as TGTGCCTGGACCAAGGGGGACGGCTCTGGAAACACCATATATTTT. The complete variable domain, with remaining parts taken from reference TRBV30 and TRBJ1-3, reads SQTIHQWPATLVQPVGSPLSLECTVEGTSNPNLYWYRQAAGRGLQLLFYSVGIGQISSEVPQNLSASRPQDRQFILSSKKLLLSDSGFYLCAWTKGDGSGNTIYFGEGSWLTVV.

This clone came up many times. The chain recombines TRBV19 with TRBJ2-3, with 11 bases identical to TRBD1. Trimming removed 6 bases from V and 5 bases from J; junction bases left unmatched: 4. Germline assignment: CDR1 LNHDA and CDR2 SQIVND (reference sequence). The length of the CDR3 is 14 residues. The CDR3, as DNA: TGTGCCAGTAGACGGGGACAGGGGGGAGATACGCAGTATTTT. This codes for CASRRGQGGDTQYF.

The chain couples TRBV10-2 to TRBJ2-7, with D possibly matching TRBD1 (6 bases). The CDR3 has 15 amino acids. V was clipped by 6 bases and J by 0 bases, with 15 bases between them. CDR1 is WSHSY and CDR2 is SAAADI in the germline V gene. The CDR3 nucleotides are TGCGCCAGCAGCACCAGGGGCCCCAGCTCCTACGAGCAGTACTTC. Protein sequence: CASSTRGPSSYEQYF.

The rearrangement links TRBV28 to TRBJ2-7, with D unclear. V lost 4 bases and J 2 bases, leaving 6 bases between the germline ends. CDR3 length: 12 residues. Germline lookup yields CDR1 MDHEN and CDR2 SYDVKM. The CDR3, as DNA: TGTGCCAGCAGTTCCCCAACCTACGAGCAGTACTTC. It is translated as CASSSPTYEQYF.

CDR3 DNA sequence: TGTGCCAGCACATCCCTGACAGGAAATAACTATGGCTACACCTTC. It specifies CASTSLTGNNYGYTF. The genes are TRBV27 and TRBJ1-2; possible D gene TRBD1, 6 bases. V lost 7 bases and J 1 base, leaving 16 bases between the germline ends. Germline lookup yields CDR1 MNHEY and CDR2 SMNVEV (reference sequence). The CDR3 is 15 amino acids.

The rearrangement uses TRBV2 and TRBJ1-1, with a possible D match to TRBD1 (6 bases). Germline V lookup: CDR1 SNHLY, CDR2 FYNNEI. The length of the CDR3 is 15 residues. V lost 9 bases to trimming and J lost 0 bases, with 17 bases between them. The DNA of the CDR3 is TGTGCCAGATTCCCGGGACAAAAAATGAACACTGAAGCTTTCTTT. Its protein is CARFPGQKMNTEAFF.

The chain combines TRBV7-2 with TRBJ2-1; 8 positions match TRBD2. V dropped 0 bases and J dropped 15; count of bases not matched to a gene: 7. Germline V gene data show CDR1 as SGHTA and CDR2 as FQGNSA. The CDR3 is 13 residues long. The CDR3 DNA follows: TGTGCCAGCAGCTTAGCGGTAACGGGGGGGGCGTTCTTC. This translates into CASSLAVTGGAFF.

This clone occurred a few times. The rearrangement links TRBV27 to TRBJ2-3; 8 positions match TRBD1. Germline CDR1 is MNHEY and CDR2 is SMNVEV (reference sequence). The ends lost 6 bases at V and 6 bases at J; junction bases unmatched: 20. There are 18 residues in the CDR3. The CDR3 nucleotides are TGTGCCAGCAGCAGTATTTACCCACGACAGGGGCTAACTGATACGCAGTATTTT. Translated, it gives CASSSIYPRQGLTDTQYF.

The V gene is TRBV9, the J gene TRBJ2-1; TRBD2 matches at 9 bases. Trimming at V came to 3 bases and at J to 7 bases, leaving 11 bases not matched to a gene. This CDR3 is 16 amino acids long. Germline V CDR1 and CDR2: SGDLS, YYNGEE. The CDR3 DNA follows: TGTGCCAGCAGCGCACGTCCGGGACTAGCTGGAAATGAGCAGTTCTTC. This codes for CASSARPGLAGNEQFF.